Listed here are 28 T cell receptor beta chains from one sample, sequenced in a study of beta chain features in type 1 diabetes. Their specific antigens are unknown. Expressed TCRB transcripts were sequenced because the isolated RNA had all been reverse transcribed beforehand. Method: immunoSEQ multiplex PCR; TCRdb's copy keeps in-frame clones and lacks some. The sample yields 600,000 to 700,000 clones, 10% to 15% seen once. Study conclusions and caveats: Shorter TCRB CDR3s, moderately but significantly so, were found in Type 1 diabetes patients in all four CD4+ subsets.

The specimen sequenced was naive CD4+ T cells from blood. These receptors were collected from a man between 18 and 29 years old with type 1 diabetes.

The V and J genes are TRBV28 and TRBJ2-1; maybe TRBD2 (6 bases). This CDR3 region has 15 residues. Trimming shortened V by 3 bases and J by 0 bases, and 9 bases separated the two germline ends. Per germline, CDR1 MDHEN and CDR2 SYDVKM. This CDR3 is CASSFGGDSYNEQFF. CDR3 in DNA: TGTGCCAGCAGTTTCGGCGGGGACTCCTACAATGAGCAGTTCTTC.

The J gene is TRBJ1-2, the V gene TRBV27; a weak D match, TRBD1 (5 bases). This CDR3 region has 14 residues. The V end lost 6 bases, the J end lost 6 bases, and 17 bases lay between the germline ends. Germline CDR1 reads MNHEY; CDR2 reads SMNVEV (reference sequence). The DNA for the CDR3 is TGTGCCAGCAGCCCTACGGGGGTGTGGGATGGCTACACCTTC. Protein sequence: CASSPTGVWDGYTF.

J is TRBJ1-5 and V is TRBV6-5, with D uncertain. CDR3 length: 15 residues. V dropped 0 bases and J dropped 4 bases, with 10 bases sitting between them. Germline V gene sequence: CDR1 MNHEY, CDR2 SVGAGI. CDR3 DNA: TGTGCCAGCAGTTACTCGGGTCTGGGGAATCAGCCCCAGCATTTT. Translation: CASSYSGLGNQPQHF.

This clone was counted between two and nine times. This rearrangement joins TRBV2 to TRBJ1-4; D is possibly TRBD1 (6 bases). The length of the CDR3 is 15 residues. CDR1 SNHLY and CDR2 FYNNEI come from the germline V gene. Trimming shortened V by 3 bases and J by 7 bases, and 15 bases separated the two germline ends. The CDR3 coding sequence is TGTGCCAGCAGTGAGGGGACCAGGGGTGGTGAAAAACTGTTTTTT. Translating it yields CASSEGTRGGEKLFF.

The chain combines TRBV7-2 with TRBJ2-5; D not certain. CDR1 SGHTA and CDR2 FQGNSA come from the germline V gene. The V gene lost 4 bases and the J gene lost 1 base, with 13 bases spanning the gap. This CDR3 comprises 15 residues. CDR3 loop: CASSSPPSSQETQYF. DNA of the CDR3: TGTGCCAGCAGCTCCCCTCCTAGTTCCCAAGAGACCCAGTACTTC.

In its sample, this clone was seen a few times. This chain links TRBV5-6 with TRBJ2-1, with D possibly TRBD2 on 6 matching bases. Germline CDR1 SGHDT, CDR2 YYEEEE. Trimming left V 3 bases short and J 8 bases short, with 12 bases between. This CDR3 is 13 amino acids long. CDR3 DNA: TGTGCCAGCAGCTCTGGGACTTCTGATGAGCAGTTCTTC. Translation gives CASSSGTSDEQFF.

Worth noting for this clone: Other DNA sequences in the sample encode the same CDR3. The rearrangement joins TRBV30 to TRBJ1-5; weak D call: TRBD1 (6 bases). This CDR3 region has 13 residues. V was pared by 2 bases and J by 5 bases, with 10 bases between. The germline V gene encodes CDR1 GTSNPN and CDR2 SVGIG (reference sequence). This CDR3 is CAWSTQGDQPQHF. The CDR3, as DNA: TGTGCCTGGAGTACACAGGGAGATCAGCCCCAGCATTTT.

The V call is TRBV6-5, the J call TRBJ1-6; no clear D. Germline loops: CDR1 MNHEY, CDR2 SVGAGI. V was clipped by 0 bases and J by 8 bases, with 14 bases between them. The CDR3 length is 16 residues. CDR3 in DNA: TGTGCCAGCAGTTACTCGCGGGTCCGAAGGGATTCACCCCTCCACTTT. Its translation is CASSYSRVRRDSPLHF.

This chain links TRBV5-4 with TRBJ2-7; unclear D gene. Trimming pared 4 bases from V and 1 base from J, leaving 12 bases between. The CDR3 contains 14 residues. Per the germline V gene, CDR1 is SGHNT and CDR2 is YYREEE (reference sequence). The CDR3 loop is CASSGKGPSYEQYF. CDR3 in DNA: TGTGCCAGCAGCGGAAAGGGTCCTTCCTACGAGCAGTACTTC.

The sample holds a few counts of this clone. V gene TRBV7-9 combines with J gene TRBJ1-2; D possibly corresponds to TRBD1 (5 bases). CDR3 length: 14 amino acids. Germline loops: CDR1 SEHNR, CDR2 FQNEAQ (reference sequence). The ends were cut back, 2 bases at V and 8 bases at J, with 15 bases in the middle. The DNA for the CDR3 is TGTGCCAGCAGCTTATCACGGCAGGGCCACGGCTACACCTTC. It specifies CASSLSRQGHGYTF.

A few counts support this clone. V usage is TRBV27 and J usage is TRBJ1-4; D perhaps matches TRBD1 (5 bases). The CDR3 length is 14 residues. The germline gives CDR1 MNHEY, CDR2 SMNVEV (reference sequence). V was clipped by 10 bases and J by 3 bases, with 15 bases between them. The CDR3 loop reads CATRGAAANEKLFF. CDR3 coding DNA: TGTGCCACCAGAGGGGCAGCGGCTAATGAAAAACTGTTTTTT.

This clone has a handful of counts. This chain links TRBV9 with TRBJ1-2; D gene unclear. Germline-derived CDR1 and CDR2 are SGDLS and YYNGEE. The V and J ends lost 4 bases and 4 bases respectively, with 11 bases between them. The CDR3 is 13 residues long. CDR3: CASSREDSYGYTF. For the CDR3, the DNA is TGTGCCAGCAGCCGGGAGGATTCCTATGGCTACACCTTC. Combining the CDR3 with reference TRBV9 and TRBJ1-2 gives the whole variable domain DSGVTQTPKHLITATGQRVTLRCSPRSGDLSVYWYQQSLDQGLQFLIQYYNGEERAKGNILERFSAQQFPDLHSELNLSSLELGDSALYFCASSREDSYGYTFGSGTRLTVV.

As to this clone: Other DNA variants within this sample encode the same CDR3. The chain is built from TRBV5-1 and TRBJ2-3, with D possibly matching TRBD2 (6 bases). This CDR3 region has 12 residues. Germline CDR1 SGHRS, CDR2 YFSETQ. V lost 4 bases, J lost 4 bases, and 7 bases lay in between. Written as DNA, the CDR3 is TGCGCCAGCAGCCGGGACTCAGATACGCAGTATTTT. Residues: CASSRDSDTQYF.

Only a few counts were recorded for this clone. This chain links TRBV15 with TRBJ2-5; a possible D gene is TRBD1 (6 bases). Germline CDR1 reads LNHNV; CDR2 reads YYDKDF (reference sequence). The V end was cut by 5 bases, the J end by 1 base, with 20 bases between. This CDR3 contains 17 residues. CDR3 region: CATSSRGQSLLQETQYF. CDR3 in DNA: TGTGCCACCAGCTCCCGAGGACAGAGCTTACTCCAAGAGACCCAGTACTTC.

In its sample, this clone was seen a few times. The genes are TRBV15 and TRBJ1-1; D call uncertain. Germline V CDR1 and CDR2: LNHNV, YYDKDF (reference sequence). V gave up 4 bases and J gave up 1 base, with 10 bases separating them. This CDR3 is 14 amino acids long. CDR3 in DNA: TGTGCCACCAGCATATCAAACACGAACACTGAAGCTTTCTTT. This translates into CATSISNTNTEAFF.

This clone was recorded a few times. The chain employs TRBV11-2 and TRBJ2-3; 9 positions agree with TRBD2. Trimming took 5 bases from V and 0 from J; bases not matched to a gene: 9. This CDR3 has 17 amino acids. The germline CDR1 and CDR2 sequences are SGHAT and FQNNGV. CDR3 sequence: CASSNTLAGSSTDTQYF. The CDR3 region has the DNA TGTGCCAGCAGCAATACTCTAGCGGGGTCTAGCACAGATACGCAGTATTTT.

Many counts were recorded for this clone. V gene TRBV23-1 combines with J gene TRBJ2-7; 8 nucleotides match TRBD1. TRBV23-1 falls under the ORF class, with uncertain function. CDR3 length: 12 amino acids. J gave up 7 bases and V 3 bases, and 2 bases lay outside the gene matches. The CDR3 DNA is TGCGCCAGCAGTCAGGACAGGGATGAGCAGTACTTC. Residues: CASSQDRDEQYF.

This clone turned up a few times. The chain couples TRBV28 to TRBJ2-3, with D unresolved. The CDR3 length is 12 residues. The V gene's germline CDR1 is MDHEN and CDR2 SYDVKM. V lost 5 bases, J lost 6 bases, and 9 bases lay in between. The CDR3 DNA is TGTGCCAGCAGTCTAAAGGGTGATACGCAGTATTTT. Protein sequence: CASSLKGDTQYF.

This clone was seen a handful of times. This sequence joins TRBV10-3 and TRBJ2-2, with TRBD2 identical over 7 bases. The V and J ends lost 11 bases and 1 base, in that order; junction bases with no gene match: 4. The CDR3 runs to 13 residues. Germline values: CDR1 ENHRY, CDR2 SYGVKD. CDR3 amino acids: CAASGENTGELFF. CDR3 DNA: TGTGCCGCCAGCGGGGAGAACACCGGGGAGCTGTTTTTT.

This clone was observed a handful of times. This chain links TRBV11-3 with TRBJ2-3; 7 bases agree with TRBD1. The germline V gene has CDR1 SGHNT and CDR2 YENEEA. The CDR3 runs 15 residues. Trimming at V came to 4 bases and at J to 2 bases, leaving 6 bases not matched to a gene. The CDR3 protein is CASSSPGGNTDTQYF. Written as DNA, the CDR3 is TGTGCCAGCAGCTCTCCAGGGGGAAACACAGATACGCAGTATTTT.

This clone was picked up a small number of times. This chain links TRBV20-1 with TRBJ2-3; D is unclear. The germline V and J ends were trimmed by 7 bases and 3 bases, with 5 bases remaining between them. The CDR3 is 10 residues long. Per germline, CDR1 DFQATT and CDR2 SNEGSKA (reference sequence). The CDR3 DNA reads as TGCAGTGGGGTTACAGATACGCAGTATTTT. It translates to CSGVTDTQYF.

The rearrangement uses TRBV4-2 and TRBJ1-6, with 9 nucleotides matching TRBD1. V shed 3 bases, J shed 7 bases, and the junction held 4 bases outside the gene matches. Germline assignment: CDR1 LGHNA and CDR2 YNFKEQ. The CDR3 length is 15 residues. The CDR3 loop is CASSQWGQGNSPLHF. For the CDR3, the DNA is TGTGCCAGCAGCCAGTGGGGACAGGGAAATTCACCCCTCCACTTT.

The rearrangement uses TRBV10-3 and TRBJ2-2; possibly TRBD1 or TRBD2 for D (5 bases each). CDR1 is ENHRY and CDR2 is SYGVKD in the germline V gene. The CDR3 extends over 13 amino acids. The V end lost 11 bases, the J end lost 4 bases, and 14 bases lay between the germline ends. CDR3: CASGLRGTGELFF. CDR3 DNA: TGTGCCTCGGGGCTCCGGGGCACCGGGGAGCTGTTTTTT.

In DNA, the CDR3 is TGTGCCAGCAGTTACTTTGGGGGGGCGAGCACTGAAGCTTTCTTT. Protein product: CASSYFGGASTEAFF. J is TRBJ1-1 and V is TRBV6-5; tentative D call: TRBD1 (6 bases). Germline V CDR1 and CDR2: MNHEY, SVGAGI. The CDR3 length is 15 residues. Trimming took off 1 base at V and 4 bases at J, with 13 bases between the two ends.

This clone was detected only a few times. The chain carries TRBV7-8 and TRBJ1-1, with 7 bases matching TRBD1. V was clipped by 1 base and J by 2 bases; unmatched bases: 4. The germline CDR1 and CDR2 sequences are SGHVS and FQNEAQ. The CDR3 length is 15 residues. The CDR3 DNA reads TGTGCCAGCAGCTTAGTGGGGACAGTTAACACTGAAGCTTTCTTT. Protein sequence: CASSLVGTVNTEAFF.

CDR3 amino acids: CASSETGRVNIQYF. CDR3 sequence (DNA): TGTGCCAGCAGTGAAACCGGGCGCGTGAACATTCAGTACTTC. The V call is TRBV25-1, the J call TRBJ2-4, with no clear D. Trimming stripped 2 bases from V and 7 bases from J, with 12 bases between. The CDR3 runs 14 residues. CDR1 MGHDK and CDR2 SYGVNS come from the germline V gene.

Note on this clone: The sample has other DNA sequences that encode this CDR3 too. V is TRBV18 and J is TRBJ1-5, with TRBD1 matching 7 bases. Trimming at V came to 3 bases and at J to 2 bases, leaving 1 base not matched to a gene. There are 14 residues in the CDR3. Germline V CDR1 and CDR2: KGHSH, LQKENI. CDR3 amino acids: CASSPGQGNQPQHF. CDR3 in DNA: TGTGCCAGCTCACCCGGACAGGGCAATCAGCCCCAGCATTTT.

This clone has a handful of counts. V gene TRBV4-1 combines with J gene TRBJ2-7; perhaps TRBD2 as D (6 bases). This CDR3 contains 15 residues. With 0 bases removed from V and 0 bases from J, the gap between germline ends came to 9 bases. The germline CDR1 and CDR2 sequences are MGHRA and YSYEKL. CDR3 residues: CASSQDWRDSYEQYF. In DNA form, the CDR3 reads TGCGCCAGCAGCCAAGATTGGAGGGACTCCTACGAGCAGTACTTC.